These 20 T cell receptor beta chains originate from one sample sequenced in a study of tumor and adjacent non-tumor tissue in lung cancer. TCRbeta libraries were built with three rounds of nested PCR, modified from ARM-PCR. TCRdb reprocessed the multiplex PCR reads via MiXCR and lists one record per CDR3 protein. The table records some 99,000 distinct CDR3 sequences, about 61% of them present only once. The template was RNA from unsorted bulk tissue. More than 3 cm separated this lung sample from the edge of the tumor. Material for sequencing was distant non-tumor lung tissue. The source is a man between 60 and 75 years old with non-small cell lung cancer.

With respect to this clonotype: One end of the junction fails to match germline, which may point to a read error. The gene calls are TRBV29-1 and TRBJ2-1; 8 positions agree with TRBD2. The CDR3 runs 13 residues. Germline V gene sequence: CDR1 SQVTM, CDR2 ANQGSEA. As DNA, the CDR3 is TGCAACGTTTTACTAGCGGCCTATAATGAGCAGTTCTTC. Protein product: CNVLLAAYNEQFF.

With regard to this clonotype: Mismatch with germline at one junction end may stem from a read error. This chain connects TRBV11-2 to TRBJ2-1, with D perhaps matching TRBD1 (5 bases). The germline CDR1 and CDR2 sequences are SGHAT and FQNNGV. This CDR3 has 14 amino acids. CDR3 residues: CASSLHHGAFEQFF. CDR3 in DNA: TGTGCCAGCAGCTTACATCATGGGGCATTTGAGCAATTCTTC.

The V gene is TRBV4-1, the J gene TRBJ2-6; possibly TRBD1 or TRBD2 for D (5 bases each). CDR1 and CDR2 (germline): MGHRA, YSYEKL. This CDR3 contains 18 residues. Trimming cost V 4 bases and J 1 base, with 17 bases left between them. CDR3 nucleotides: TGCGCCAGCAGCCCCCTAGTGGGGGAGCATTCTGGGGCCAACGTCCTGACTTTC. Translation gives CASSPLVGEHSGANVLTF.

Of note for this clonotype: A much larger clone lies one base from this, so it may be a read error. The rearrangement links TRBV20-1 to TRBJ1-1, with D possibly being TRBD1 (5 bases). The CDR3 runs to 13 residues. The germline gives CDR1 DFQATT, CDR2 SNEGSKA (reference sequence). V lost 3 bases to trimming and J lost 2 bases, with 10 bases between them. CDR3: CSASGGHNTEAFF. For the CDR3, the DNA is TGCAGTGCTAGTGGGGGTCATAACACTGAAGCTTTCTTT.

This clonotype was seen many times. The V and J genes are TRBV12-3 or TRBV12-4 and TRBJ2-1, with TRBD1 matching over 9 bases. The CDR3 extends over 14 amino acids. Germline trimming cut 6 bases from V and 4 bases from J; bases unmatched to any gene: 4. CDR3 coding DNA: TGTGCCAGCAGGAGACAGGGGGATTACAATGAGCAGTTCTTC. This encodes CASRRQGDYNEQFF.

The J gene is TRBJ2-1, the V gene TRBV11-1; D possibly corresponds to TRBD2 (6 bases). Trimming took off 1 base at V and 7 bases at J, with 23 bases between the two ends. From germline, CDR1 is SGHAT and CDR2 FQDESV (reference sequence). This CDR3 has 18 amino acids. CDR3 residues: CASSLVHGSGHEVNEQFF. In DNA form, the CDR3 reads TGTGCCAGCAGCTTAGTTCACGGTAGCGGCCATGAAGTAAATGAGCAGTTCTTC.

CDR3 region: CASSLGNRGDEQFF. For the CDR3, the DNA is TGTGCCAGCAGCTTAGGTAATAGGGGTGATGAGCAGTTCTTC. The J gene is TRBJ2-1, the V gene TRBV11-2; D is perhaps TRBD1 (5 bases). V dropped 1 base and J dropped 8 bases, with 12 bases sitting between them. This CDR3 is built from 14 residues. The germline CDR1 and CDR2 sequences are SGHAT and FQNNGV. Full variable domain (missing parts from reference TRBV11-2 and TRBJ2-1): EAGVAQSPRYKIIEKRQSVAFWCNPISGHATLYWYQQILGQGPKLLIQFQNNGVVDDSQLPKDRFSAERLKGVDSTLKIQPAKLEDSAVYLCASSLGNRGDEQFFGPGTRLTVL.

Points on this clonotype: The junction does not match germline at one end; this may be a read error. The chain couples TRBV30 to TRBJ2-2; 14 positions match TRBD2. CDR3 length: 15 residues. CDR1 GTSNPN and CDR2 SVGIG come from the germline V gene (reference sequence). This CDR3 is CAWGTSGSIAGEQFF. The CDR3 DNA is TGTGCCTGGGGGACTAGCGGGAGTATAGCCGGGGAGCAGTTTTTT.

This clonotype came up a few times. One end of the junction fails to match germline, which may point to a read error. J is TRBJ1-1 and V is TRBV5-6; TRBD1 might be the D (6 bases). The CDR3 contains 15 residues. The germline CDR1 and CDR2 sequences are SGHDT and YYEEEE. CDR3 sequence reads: CAGSFGTGLAAEAFF. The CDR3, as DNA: TGTGCCGGCAGCTTTGGTACAGGGCTCGCCGCTGAAGCTTTCTTT.

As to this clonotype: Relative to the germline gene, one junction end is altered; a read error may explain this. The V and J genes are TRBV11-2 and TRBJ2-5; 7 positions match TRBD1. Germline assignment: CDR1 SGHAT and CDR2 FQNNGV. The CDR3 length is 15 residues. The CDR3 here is CTSSENRGTGETQYF. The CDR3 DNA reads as TGTACCAGCAGCGAGAACAGGGGAACGGGAGAGACCCAGTACTTC.

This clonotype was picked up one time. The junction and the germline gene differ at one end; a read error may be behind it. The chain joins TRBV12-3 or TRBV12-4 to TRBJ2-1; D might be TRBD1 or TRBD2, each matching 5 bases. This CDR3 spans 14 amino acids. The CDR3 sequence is CATSFGTKDNELFF. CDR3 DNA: TGTGCCACCAGTTTCGGGACCAAAGACAATGAGCTGTTCTTC.

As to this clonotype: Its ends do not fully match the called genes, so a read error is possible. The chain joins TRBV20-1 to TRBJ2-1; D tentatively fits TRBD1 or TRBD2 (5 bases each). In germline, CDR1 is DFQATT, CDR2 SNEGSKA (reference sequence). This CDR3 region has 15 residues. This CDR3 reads CTARPQGHSRGEQFF. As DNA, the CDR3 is TGCACTGCTAGACCTCAAGGACATTCGAGGGGTGAGCAGTTCTTC.

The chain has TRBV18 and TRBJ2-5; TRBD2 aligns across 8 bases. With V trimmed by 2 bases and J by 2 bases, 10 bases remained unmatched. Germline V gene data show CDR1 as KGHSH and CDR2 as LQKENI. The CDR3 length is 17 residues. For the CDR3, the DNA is TGTGCCAGCTCACCATCTGGCGTAGCGGGACCACAAGAGACCCAGTACTTC. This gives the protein CASSPSGVAGPQETQYF.

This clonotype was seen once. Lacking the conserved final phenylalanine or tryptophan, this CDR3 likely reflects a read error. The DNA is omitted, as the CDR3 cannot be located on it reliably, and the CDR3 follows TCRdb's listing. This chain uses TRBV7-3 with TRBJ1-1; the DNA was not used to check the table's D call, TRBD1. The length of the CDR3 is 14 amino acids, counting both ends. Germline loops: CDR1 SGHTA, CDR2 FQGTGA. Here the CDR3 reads CASSLQGVNTEVFL.

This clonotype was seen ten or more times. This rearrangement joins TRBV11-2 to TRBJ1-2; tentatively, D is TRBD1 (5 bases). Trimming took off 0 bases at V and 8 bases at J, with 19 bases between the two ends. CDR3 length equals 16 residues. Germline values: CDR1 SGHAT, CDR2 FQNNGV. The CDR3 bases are TGTGCCAGCAGCTTAGATCTTGGGGCCAAGGTCGGCGGCTACACCTTC. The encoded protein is CASSLDLGAKVGGYTF.

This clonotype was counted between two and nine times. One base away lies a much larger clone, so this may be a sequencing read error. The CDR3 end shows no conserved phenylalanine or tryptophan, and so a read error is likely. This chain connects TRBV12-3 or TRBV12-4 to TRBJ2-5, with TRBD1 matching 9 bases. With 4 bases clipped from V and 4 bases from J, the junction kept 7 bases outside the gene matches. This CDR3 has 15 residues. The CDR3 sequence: CASSSPLTGGETQYL. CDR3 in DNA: TGTGCCAGCAGTTCCCCATTGACAGGGGGAGAGACCCAGTACCTC.

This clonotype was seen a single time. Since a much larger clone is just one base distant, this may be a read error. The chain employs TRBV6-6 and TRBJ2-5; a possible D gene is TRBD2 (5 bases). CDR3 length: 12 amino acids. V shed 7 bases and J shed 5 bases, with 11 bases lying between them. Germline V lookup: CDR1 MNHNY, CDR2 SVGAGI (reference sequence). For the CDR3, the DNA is TGTGCCAGCACCCGAGCGGCGGAGACCCAGTACTTC. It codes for CASTRAAETQYF.

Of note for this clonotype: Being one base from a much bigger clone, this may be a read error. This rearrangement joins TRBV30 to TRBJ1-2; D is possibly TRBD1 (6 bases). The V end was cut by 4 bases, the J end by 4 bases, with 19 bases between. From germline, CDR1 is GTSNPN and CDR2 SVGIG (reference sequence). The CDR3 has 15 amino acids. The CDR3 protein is CAWNVPRTATYGYTF. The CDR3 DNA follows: TGTGCCTGGAATGTACCAAGGACAGCAACCTATGGCTACACCTTC.

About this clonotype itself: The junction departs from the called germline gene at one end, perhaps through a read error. CDR3 region: CVSSLLRADTQYF. CDR3 DNA: TGTGTCAGCAGCTTGCTCCGGGCGGATACGCAGTATTTT. V and J are TRBV5-4 and TRBJ2-3; D remains ambiguous. CDR3 size: 13 residues. Germline V gene lookup returns CDR1 SGHNT and CDR2 YYREEE (reference sequence).

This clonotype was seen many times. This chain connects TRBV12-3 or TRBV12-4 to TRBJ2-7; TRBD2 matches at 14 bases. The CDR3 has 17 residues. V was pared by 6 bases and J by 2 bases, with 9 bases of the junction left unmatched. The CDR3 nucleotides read TGTGCCAGCAGCCTAGGACTAGCGGGGGGAACAGCCTACGAGCAGTACTTC. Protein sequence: CASSLGLAGGTAYEQYF.